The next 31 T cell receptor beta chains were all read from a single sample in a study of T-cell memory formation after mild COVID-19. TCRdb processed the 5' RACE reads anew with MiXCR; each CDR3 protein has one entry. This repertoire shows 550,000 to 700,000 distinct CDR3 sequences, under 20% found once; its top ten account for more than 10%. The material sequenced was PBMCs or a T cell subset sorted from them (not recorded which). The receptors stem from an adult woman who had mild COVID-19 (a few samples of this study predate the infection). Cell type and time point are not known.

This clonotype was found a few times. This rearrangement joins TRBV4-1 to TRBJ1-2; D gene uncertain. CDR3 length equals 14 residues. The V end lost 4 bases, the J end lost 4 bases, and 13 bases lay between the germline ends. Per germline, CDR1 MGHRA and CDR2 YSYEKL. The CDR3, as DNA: TGCGCCAGCAGCCCCCCAACGCCCCTCTATGGCTACACCTTC. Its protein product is CASSPPTPLYGYTF.

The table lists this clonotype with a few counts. The CDR3 nucleotides are TGCAGCGTCGGACTAGCGGGAGGGCGGTATGAGCAGTTCTTC. Translating gives CSVGLAGGRYEQFF. The V call is TRBV29-1, the J call TRBJ2-1; 15 nucleotides match TRBD2. With 6 bases clipped from V and 8 bases from J, the junction kept 5 bases outside the gene matches. The CDR3 runs to 14 residues. Germline CDR1 and CDR2: SQVTM and ANQGSEA.

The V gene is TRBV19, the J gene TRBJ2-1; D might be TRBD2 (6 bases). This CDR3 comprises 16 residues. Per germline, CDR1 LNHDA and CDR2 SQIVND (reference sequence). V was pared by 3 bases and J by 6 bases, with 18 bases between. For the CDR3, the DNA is TGTGCCAGTAGTATCTATGGCGGGGACCCCAGCAATGAGCAGTTCTTC. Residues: CASSIYGGDPSNEQFF.

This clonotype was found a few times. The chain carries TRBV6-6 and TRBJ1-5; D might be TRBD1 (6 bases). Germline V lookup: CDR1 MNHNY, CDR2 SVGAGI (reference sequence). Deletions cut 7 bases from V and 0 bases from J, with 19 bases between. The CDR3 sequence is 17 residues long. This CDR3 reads CASTSSGGQYSNQPQHF. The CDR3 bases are TGTGCCAGCACCTCCTCCGGGGGGCAATATAGCAATCAGCCCCAGCATTTT.

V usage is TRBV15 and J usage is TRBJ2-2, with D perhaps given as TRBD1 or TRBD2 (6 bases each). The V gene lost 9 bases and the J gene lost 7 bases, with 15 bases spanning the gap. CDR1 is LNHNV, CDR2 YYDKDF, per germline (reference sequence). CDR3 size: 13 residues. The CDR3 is CATTFAGHGELFF. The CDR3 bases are TGTGCCACAACCTTCGCGGGACACGGGGAGCTGTTTTTT.

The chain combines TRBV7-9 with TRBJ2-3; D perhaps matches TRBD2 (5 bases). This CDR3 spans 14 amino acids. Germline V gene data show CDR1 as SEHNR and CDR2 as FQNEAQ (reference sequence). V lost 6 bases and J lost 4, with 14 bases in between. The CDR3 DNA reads TGTGCCAGCAGTCCCTCAAGTAGCGCAGATACGCAGTATTTT. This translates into CASSPSSSADTQYF.

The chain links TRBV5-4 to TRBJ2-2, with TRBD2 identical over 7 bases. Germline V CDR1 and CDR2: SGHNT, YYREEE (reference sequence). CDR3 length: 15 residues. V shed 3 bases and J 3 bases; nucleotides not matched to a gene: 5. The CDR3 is CASSWSGTDTGELFF. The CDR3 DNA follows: TGTGCCAGCAGCTGGAGCGGGACCGACACCGGGGAGCTGTTTTTT. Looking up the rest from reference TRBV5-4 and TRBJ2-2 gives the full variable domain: ETGVTQSPTHLIKTRGQQVTLRCSSQSGHNTVSWYQQALGQGPQFIFQYYREEENGRGNFPPRFSGLQFPNYSSELNVNALELDDSALYLCASSWSGTDTGELFFGEGSRLTVL.

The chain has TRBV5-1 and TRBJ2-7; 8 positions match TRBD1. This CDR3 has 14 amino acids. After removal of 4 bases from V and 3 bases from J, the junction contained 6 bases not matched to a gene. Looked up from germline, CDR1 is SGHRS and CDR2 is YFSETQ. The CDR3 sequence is CASSPSGTGYEQYF. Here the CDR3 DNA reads TGCGCCAGCAGCCCCTCCGGGACAGGCTACGAGCAGTACTTC. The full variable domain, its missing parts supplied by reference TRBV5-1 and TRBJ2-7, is KAGVTQTPRYLIKTRGQQVTLSCSPISGHRSVSWYQQTPGQGLQFLFEYFSETQRNKGNFPGRFSGRQFSNSRSEMNVSTLELGDSALYLCASSPSGTGYEQYFGPGTRLTVT.

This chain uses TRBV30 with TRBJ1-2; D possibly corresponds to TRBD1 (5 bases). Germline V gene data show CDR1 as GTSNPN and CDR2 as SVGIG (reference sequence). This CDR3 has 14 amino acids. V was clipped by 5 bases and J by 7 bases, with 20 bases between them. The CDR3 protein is CAWALSGQSTGYTF. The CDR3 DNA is TGTGCCTGGGCACTCTCGGGGCAGTCAACTGGCTACACCTTC.

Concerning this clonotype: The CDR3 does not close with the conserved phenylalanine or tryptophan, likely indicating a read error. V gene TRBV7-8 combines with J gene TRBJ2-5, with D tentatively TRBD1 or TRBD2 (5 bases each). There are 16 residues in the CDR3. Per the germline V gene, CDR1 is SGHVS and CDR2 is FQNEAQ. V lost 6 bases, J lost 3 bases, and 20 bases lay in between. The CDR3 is CASRRRWSGGKETQYS. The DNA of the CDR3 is TGTGCCAGCAGGCGACGTTGGAGTGGGGGAAAAGAGACCCAGTACTCC.

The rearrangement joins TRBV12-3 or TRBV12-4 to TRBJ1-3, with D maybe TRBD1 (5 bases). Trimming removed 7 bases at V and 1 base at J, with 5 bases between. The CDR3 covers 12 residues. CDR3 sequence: CASTGSGNTIYF. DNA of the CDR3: TGTGCCAGCACAGGGTCTGGAAACACCATATATTTT.

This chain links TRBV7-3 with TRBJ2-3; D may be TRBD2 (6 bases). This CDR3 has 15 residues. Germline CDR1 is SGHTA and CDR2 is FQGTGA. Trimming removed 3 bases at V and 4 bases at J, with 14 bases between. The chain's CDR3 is CASSFSRGRADTQYF. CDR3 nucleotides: TGTGCCAGCAGCTTCTCGCGGGGTAGGGCAGATACGCAGTATTTT.

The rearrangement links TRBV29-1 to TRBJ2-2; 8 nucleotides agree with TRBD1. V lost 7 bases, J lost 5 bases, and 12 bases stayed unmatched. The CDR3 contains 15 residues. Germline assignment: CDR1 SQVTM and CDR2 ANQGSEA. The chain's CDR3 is CSAGLDRVFTGELFF. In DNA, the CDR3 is TGCAGCGCTGGGTTGGACAGGGTTTTTACCGGGGAGCTGTTTTTT.

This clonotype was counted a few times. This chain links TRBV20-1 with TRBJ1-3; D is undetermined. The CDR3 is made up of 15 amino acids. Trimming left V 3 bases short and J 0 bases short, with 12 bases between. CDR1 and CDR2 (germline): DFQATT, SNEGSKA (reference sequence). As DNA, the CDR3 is TGCAGTGCTAGGGCCAACGTCCTCTCTGGAAACACCATATATTTT. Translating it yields CSARANVLSGNTIYF.

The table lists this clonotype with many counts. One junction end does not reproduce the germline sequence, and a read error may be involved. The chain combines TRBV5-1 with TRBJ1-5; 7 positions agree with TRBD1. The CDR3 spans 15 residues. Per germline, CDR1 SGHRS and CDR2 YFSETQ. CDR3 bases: TGTGCCAGCAGTTCGACAGGGAATAGCAATCAGCCCCAGCATTTT. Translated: CASSSTGNSNQPQHF.

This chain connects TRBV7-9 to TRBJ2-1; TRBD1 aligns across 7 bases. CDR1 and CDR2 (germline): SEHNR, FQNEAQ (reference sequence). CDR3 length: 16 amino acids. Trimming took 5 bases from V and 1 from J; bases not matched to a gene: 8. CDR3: CASSATPGQSYNEQFF. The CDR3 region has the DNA TGTGCCAGCAGCGCCACACCGGGACAGTCCTACAATGAGCAGTTCTTC.

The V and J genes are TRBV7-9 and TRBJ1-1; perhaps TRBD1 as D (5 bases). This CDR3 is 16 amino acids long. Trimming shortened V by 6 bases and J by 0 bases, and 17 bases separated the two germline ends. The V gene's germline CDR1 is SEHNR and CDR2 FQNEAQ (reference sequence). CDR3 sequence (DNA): TGTGCCAGCAGTTCCAAGGCAGGGTATTTGAACACTGAAGCTTTCTTT. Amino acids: CASSSKAGYLNTEAFF.

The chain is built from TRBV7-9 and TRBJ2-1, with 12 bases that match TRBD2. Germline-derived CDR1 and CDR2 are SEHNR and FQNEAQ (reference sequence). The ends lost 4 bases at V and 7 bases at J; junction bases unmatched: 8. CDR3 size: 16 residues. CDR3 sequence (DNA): TGTGCCAGCAGCTCCCCACTAGCGGGAGGTTTGAATGAGCAGTTCTTC. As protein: CASSSPLAGGLNEQFF.

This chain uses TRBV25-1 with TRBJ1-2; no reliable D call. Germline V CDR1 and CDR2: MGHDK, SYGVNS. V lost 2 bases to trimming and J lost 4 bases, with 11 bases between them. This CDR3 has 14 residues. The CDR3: CASSEGRAGYGYTF. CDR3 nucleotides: TGTGCCAGCAGTGAAGGTCGTGCGGGCTATGGCTACACCTTC.

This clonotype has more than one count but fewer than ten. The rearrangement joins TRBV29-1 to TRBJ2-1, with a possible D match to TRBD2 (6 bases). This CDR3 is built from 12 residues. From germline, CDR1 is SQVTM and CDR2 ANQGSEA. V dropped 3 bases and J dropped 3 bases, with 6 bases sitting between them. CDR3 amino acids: CSVEEGYNEQFF. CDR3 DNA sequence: TGCAGCGTTGAGGAGGGCTACAATGAGCAGTTCTTC.

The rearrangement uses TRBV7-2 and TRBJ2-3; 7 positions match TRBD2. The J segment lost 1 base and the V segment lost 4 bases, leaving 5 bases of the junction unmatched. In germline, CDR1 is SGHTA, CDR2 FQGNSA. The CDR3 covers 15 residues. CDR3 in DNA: TGTGCCAGCAGCTCAGCGGGGATCGGCACAGATACGCAGTATTTT. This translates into CASSSAGIGTDTQYF.

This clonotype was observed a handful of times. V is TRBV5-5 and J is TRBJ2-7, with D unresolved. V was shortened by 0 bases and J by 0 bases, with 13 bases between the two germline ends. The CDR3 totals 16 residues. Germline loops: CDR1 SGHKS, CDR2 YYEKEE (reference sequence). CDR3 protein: CASSLVGSTSSYEQYF. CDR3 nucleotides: TGTGCCAGCAGCTTGGTTGGATCTACGAGCTCCTACGAGCAGTACTTC.

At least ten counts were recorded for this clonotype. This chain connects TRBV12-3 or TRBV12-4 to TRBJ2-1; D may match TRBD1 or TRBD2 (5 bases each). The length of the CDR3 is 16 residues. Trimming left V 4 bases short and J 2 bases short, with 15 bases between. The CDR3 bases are TGTGCCAGCAGTTCAGACCGGGACCCGCCCTACAATGAGCAGTTCTTC. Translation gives CASSSDRDPPYNEQFF.

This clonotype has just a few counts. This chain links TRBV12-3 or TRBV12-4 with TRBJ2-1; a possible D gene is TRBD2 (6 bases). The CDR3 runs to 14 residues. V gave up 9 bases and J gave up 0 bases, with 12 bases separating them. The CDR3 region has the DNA TGTGCCAGTTGGGAGGCGAGCTCCTACAATGAGCAGTTCTTC. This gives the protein CASWEASSYNEQFF.

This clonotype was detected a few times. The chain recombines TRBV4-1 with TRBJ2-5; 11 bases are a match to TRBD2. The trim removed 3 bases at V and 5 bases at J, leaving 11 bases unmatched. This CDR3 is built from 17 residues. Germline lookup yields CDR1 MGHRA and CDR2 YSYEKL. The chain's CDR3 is CASSHLMTSGEGETQYF. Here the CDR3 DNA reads TGCGCCAGCAGCCACCTAATGACTAGCGGGGAGGGGGAGACCCAGTACTTC.

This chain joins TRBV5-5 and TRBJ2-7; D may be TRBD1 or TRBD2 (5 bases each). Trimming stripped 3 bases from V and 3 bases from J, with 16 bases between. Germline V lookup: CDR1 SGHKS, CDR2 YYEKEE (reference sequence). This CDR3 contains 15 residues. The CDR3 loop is CASSSHSGPNYEQYF. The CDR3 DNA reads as TGTGCCAGCAGCTCCCACTCGGGACCCAACTACGAGCAGTACTTC. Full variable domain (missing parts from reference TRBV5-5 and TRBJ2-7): DAGVTQSPTHLIKTRGQQVTLRCSPISGHKSVSWYQQVLGQGPQFIFQYYEKEERGRGNFPDRFSARQFPNYSSELNVNALLLGDSALYLCASSSHSGPNYEQYFGPGTRLTVT.

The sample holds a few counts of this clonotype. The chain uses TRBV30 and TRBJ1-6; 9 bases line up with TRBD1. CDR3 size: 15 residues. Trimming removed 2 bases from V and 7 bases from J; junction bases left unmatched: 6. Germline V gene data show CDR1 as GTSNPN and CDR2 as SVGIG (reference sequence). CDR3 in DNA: TGTGCCTGGAGTCTATCCGGGACAGGGAATTCACCCCTCCACTTT. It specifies CAWSLSGTGNSPLHF.

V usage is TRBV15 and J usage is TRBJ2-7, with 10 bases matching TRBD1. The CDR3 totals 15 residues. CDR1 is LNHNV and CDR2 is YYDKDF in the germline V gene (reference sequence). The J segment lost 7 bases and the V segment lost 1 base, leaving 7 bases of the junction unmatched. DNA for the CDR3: TGTGCCACCAGCAGAGCGGGACAGGGGCTTCGTGAGCAGTACTTC. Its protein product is CATSRAGQGLREQYF. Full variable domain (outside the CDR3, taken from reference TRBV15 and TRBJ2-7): DAMVIQNPRYQVTQFGKPVTLSCSQTLNHNVMYWYQQKSSQAPKLLFHYYDKDFNNEADTPDNFQSRRPNTSFCFLDIRSPGLGDTAMYLCATSRAGQGLREQYFGPGTRLTVT.

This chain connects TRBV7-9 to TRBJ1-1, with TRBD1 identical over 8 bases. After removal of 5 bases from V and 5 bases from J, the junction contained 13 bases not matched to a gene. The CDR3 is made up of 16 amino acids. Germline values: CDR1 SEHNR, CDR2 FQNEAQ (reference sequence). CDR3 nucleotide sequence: TGTGCCAGCAGCCCAAGGGGGGGCAGGGGGCTTACTGAAGCTTTCTTT. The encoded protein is CASSPRGGRGLTEAFF.

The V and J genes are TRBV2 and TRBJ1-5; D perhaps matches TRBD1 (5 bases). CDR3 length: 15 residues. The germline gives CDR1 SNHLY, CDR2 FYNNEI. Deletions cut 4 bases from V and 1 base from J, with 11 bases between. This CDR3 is CASSVEGASNQPQHF. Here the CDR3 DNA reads TGTGCCAGCAGTGTAGAAGGGGCGAGCAATCAGCCCCAGCATTTT.

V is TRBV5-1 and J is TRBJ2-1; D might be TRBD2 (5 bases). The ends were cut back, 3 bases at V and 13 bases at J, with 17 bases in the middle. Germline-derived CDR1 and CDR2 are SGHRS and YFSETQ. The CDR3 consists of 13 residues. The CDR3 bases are TGCGCCAGCAGCTCGTCGAGTGAGGGTTGTCAGTTCTTC. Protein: CASSSSSEGCQFF.